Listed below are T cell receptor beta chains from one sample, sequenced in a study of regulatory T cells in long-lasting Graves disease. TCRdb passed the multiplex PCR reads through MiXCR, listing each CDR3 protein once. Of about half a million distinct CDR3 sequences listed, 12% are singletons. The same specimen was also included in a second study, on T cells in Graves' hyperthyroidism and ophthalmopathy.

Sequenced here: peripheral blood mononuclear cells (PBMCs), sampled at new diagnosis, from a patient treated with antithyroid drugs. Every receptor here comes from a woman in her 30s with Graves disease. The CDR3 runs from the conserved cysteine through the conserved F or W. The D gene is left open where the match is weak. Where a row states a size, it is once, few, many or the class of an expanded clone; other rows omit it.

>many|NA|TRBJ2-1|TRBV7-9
CASSPMRRDSSYNEQFF
TGTGCCAGCAGTCCAATGCGGCGGGACAGCTCCTACAATGAGCAGTTCTTC
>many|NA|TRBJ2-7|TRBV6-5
CASSYGPSSYEQYF
TGTGCCAGCAGTTACGGACCCTCCTCCTACGAGCAGTACTTC
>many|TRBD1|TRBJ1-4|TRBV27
CASSFQGAVNEKLFF
TGTGCCAGCAGTTTCCAGGGGGCAGTCAATGAAAAACTGTTTTTT
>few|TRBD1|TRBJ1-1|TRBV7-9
CASSIDSGTGLQTEAFF
TGTGCCAGCAGCATAGACTCGGGGACAGGGCTCCAGACTGAAGCTTTCTTT
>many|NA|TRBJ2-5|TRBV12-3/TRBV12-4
CASSPRAETQYF
TGTGCCAGCAGCCCCCGAGCGGAGACCCAGTACTTC
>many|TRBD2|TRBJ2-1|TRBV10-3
CAISESNWREGHNEQFF
TGTGCCATCAGTGAGTCGAATTGGCGGGAGGGCCACAATGAGCAGTTCTTC
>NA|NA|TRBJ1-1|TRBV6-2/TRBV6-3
CASRNPPGSAGEAFF
TGTGCCAGCAGAAATCCTCCAGGGTCGGCGGGGGAAGCTTTCTTT
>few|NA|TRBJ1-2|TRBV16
CASSHRGAYGYTF
TGTGCCAGCAGCCACCGCGGAGCGTATGGCTACACCTTC
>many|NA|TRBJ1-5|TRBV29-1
CSVSRGGDQPQHF
TGCAGCGTGAGCAGGGGAGGGGATCAGCCCCAGCATTTT
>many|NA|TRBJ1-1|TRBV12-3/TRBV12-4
CASSLRRGADNTEAFF
TGTGCCAGCAGTTTGAGGAGGGGGGCAGATAACACTGAAGCTTTCTTT
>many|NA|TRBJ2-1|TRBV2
CARGGNEQFF
TGTGCCAGAGGGGGCAATGAGCAGTTCTTC
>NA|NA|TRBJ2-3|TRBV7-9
CASSTDPFTDTQYF
TGTGCCAGCAGCACCGACCCCTTCACAGATACGCAGTATTTT
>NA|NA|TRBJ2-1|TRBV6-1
CASSDWGRDNEQFF
TGTGCCAGCAGTGATTGGGGCAGAGACAATGAGCAGTTCTTC
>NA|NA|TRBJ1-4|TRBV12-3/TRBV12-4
CASSLGDSTNEKLFF
TGTGCCAGCAGTTTAGGGGATTCAACTAATGAAAAACTGTTTTTT
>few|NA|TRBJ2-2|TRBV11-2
CASSLSGSANTGELFF
TGTGCCAGCAGCCTTTCGGGGAGCGCGAACACCGGGGAGCTGTTTTTT
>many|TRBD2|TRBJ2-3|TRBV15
CATSGSERELSDTQYF
TGTGCCACCAGCGGGTCGGAGCGGGAGCTGTCAGATACGCAGTATTTT
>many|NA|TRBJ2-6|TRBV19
CASSKVFGANVLTF
TGTGCCAGTAGTAAAGTCTTTGGGGCCAACGTCCTGACTTTC
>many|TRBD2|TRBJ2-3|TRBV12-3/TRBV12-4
CASSLLASGRSDTQYF
TGTGCCAGCAGTTTGTTGGCTAGCGGGAGATCAGATACGCAGTATTTT
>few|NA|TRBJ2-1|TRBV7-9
CAGSKDKISYNEQFF
TGTGCCGGCAGCAAGGACAAAATCTCCTACAATGAGCAGTTCTTC
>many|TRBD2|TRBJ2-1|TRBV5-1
CASSFRLAGGPDEQFF
TGCGCCAGCAGCTTTCGACTAGCGGGAGGGCCCGATGAGCAGTTCTTC
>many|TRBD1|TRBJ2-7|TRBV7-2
CASSLIFGTGVGEQYF
TGTGCCAGCAGCTTAATCTTTGGGACAGGGGTTGGCGAGCAGTACTTC
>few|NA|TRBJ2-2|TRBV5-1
CASSLKRSRGLSAAGELFF
TGCGCCAGCAGCTTGAAACGGTCCCGGGGGCTAAGCGCGGCCGGGGAGCTGTTTTTT
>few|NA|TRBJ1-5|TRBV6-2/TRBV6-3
CASSEPGVRNQPQHF
TGTGCCAGCAGTGAACCAGGCGTGCGCAATCAGCCCCAGCATTTT
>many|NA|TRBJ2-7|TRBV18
CASSPRQGGWIEQYF
TGTGCCAGCTCACCCAGACAGGGAGGGTGGATCGAGCAGTACTTC